The 19 T cell receptor beta chains presented below share a single source sample, sequenced in a study of shared clonotypes between healthy human individuals. Assay: immunoSEQ multiplex PCR; the TCRdb copy retains only in-frame clones and omits some. The table includes about 1.1 million clones, approximately 80% detected once. Specimen: memory CD4+ T cells from PBMCs. Subset of the sample: CD45RA-negative fraction. These receptors all stem from a man younger than 35 in good health. Some clones in this sample may be carry-over from other donors' samples.

This rearrangement joins TRBV2 to TRBJ1-4, with 12 positions matching TRBD1. Germline V lookup: CDR1 SNHLY, CDR2 FYNNEI. This CDR3 contains 14 residues. V was pared by 8 bases and J by 11 bases, with 9 bases of the junction left unmatched. The CDR3 coding sequence is TGTGCCAGCGGGGACAGGGGGCCCTGGGCGAAACTGTTTTTT. This encodes CASGDRGPWAKLFF.

V usage is TRBV10-3 and J usage is TRBJ1-4, with D perhaps TRBD1 (6 bases). V was cut by 4 bases and J by 5 bases, with 14 bases left in between. Germline V gene lookup returns CDR1 ENHRY and CDR2 SYGVKD. This CDR3 has 15 residues. The CDR3 nucleotides read TGTGCCATCAGTGGAACAGGGACGGCCAATGAAAAACTGTTTTTT. This gives the protein CAISGTGTANEKLFF.

V usage is TRBV5-5 and J usage is TRBJ1-5; maybe TRBD1 (6 bases). The germline gives CDR1 SGHKS, CDR2 YYEKEE (reference sequence). CDR3 size: 14 residues. The V end lost 2 bases, the J end lost 4 bases, and 10 bases lay between the germline ends. The CDR3: CASSLATGNQPQHF. CDR3 bases: TGTGCCAGCAGCTTAGCTACAGGGAATCAGCCCCAGCATTTT. Full variable domain (remainder filled in from reference TRBV5-5 and TRBJ1-5): DAGVTQSPTHLIKTRGQQVTLRCSPISGHKSVSWYQQVLGQGPQFIFQYYEKEERGRGNFPDRFSARQFPNYSSELNVNALLLGDSALYLCASSLATGNQPQHFGDGTRLSIL.

To note about this clone: The same CDR3 also results from other DNA sequences found in this sample. The V gene is TRBV5-1, the J gene TRBJ2-2, with 11 bases aligning to TRBD2. The CDR3 contains 16 residues. Germline V gene sequence: CDR1 SGHRS, CDR2 YFSETQ. After removal of 2 bases from V and 2 bases from J, the junction contained 2 bases not matched to a gene. The chain's CDR3 is CASSFLAGGNTGELFF. DNA of the CDR3: TGCGCCAGCAGCTTTCTAGCGGGAGGTAACACCGGGGAGCTGTTTTTT.

V is TRBV4-2 and J is TRBJ2-2; 11 bases fit TRBD2. The ends lost 4 bases at V and 5 bases at J; junction bases unmatched: 9. The CDR3 is made up of 17 amino acids. The V gene's germline CDR1 is LGHNA and CDR2 YNFKEQ. The CDR3 DNA reads TGTGCCAGCAGCCCCACCCCTAGCGGGAGGACGACCGGGGAGCTGTTTTTT. It is translated as CASSPTPSGRTTGELFF.

This clone was seen repeatedly, ten times or more. The chain carries TRBV29-1 and TRBJ1-1, with D unclear. Trimming pared 3 bases from V and 1 base from J, leaving 3 bases between. This CDR3 region has 11 residues. CDR1 is SQVTM and CDR2 is ANQGSEA in the germline V gene. The CDR3 DNA is TGCAGCGTTGACAGGAACACTGAAGCTTTCTTT. It codes for CSVDRNTEAFF.

V usage is TRBV7-9 and J usage is TRBJ1-1; unclear D gene. The V and J ends lost 3 bases and 4 bases respectively, with 6 bases between them. The germline CDR1 and CDR2 sequences are SEHNR and FQNEAQ (reference sequence). The CDR3 runs 12 residues. Written as DNA, the CDR3 is TGTGCCAGCAGCTTTAGATCCACTGAAGCTTTCTTT. Translated, it gives CASSFRSTEAFF.

CDR3 in DNA: TGTGCCAGCAGCCCCCTCAGAGGGGGGCTCTCGAGCTCCTACGAGCAGTACTTC. Amino acid sequence: CASSPLRGGLSSSYEQYF. The V call is TRBV11-2, the J call TRBJ2-7, with D tentatively TRBD1 or TRBD2 (6 bases each). Trimming took 5 bases from V and 0 from J, leaving 23 bases between them. CDR3 length: 18 amino acids. CDR1 is SGHAT, CDR2 FQNNGV, per germline.

The rearrangement uses TRBV18 and TRBJ2-7, with D unclear. The CDR3 has 13 amino acids. The germline gives CDR1 KGHSH, CDR2 LQKENI. Trimming removed 2 bases at V and 5 bases at J, with 10 bases between. The CDR3: CASSPGILNEQYF. Here the CDR3 DNA reads TGTGCCAGCTCACCAGGCATTTTGAACGAGCAGTACTTC.

The rearrangement joins TRBV14 to TRBJ2-1; D might be TRBD2 (5 bases). V was clipped by 6 bases and J by 3 bases, with 12 bases between them. This CDR3 is built from 14 residues. The germline gives CDR1 SGHDN, CDR2 FVKESK. The CDR3 is CASSPLAGYNEQFF. The CDR3 nucleotides are TGTGCCAGCAGTCCTCTAGCAGGCTACAATGAGCAGTTCTTC.

V usage is TRBV9 and J usage is TRBJ2-3; D might be TRBD2 (7 bases). Looked up from germline, CDR1 is SGDLS and CDR2 is YYNGEE. V lost 5 bases, J lost 1 base, and 20 bases lay in between. This CDR3 contains 17 residues. In DNA form, the CDR3 reads TGTGCCAGCAGTAATTCAGGGGAGGGAGTCGGCACAGATACGCAGTATTTT. Translation: CASSNSGEGVGTDTQYF.

This clone appeared many times. The genes are TRBV7-6 and TRBJ1-4; D is unresolved. CDR1 is SGHVS and CDR2 is FNYEAQ in the germline V gene. This CDR3 has 15 residues. V was shortened by 5 bases and J by 7 bases, with 17 bases between the two germline ends. CDR3: CASSPLSSDIEKLFF. The CDR3 bases are TGTGCCAGCAGCCCTCTTTCCTCTGATATTGAAAAACTGTTTTTT. The whole variable domain, filled in from reference TRBV7-6 and TRBJ1-4, reads GAGVSQSPRYKVTKRGQDVALRCDPISGHVSLYWYRQALGQGPEFLTYFNYEAQQDKSGLPNDRFSAERPEGSISTLTIQRTEQRDSAMYRCASSPLSSDIEKLFFGSGTQLSVL.

The genes are TRBV7-2 and TRBJ2-5; TRBD2 aligns across 10 bases. V dropped 4 bases and J dropped 4; count of bases not matched to a gene: 6. The CDR3 is 15 amino acids. Germline loops: CDR1 SGHTA, CDR2 FQGNSA. The CDR3 DNA reads TGTGCCAGCAGCTCTAGCGGGAGCGTCGCAGAGACCCAGTACTTC. Amino acid sequence: CASSSSGSVAETQYF.

The chain employs TRBV5-1 and TRBJ2-7; tentatively, D is TRBD1 (6 bases). CDR3 length equals 13 residues. V was shortened by 0 bases and J by 5 bases, with 9 bases between the two germline ends. CDR1 SGHRS and CDR2 YFSETQ come from the germline V gene. CDR3 coding DNA: TGCGCCAGCAGCTTGGTACAGGGTGACGAGCAGTACTTC. Encoded protein: CASSLVQGDEQYF. Drawing the rest from reference TRBV5-1 and TRBJ2-7, the complete variable domain is KAGVTQTPRYLIKTRGQQVTLSCSPISGHRSVSWYQQTPGQGLQFLFEYFSETQRNKGNFPGRFSGRQFSNSRSEMNVSTLELGDSALYLCASSLVQGDEQYFGPGTRLTVT.

The V and J genes are TRBV5-1 and TRBJ2-1; 10 nucleotides line up with TRBD2. CDR1 and CDR2 from the germline V gene are SGHRS and YFSETQ. This CDR3 comprises 15 residues. Unmatched junction bases numbered 9, after V lost 4 bases and J lost 8 bases. The CDR3 region has the DNA TGCGCCAGCAGCCCCGGGGAAGCGGGAGGGTATGAGCAGTTCTTC. Its translation: CASSPGEAGGYEQFF.

The J gene is TRBJ1-5, the V gene TRBV30; D may be TRBD1 (5 bases). The CDR3 is 14 amino acids. CDR1 and CDR2 (germline): GTSNPN, SVGIG (reference sequence). Trimming pared 0 bases from V and 6 bases from J, leaving 12 bases between. CDR3 DNA sequence: TGTGCCTGGAGTGTAAAACAGGCAGGTCAGCCCCAGCATTTT. It encodes CAWSVKQAGQPQHF.

The rearrangement uses TRBV28 and TRBJ1-1; possible D gene TRBD1, 5 bases. The germline CDR1 and CDR2 sequences are MDHEN and SYDVKM. V was shortened by 3 bases and J by 5 bases, with 16 bases between the two germline ends. This CDR3 has 15 residues. CDR3 coding DNA: TGTGCCAGCAGTTTGCAGGACGGCAGGGTGACTGAAGCTTTCTTT. It is translated as CASSLQDGRVTEAFF.

This clone was found many times. The chain carries TRBV6-4 and TRBJ1-1, with D perhaps matching TRBD1 (5 bases). Per germline, CDR1 MRHNA and CDR2 SNTAGT. The V end lost 4 bases, the J end lost 1 base, and 10 bases lay between the germline ends. The CDR3 is 14 amino acids. Here the CDR3 DNA reads TGTGCCAGCAGTGTGAATAGGGGGAACACTGAAGCTTTCTTT. Protein sequence: CASSVNRGNTEAFF.

As DNA, the CDR3 is TGTGCCTGGAACAGGGACTTTGGTGCTAATGAAAAACTGTTTTTT. This sequence encodes CAWNRDFGANEKLFF. V gene TRBV30 combines with J gene TRBJ1-4; possibly TRBD1 for D (6 bases). Germline values: CDR1 GTSNPN, CDR2 SVGIG (reference sequence). The CDR3 contains 15 residues. Trimming shortened V by 4 bases and J by 3 bases, and 15 bases separated the two germline ends.